These 17 T cell receptor beta chains were sequenced from one sample in a study of lymphopenia after photon versus proton radiotherapy. Data came from immunoSEQ multiplex PCR; TCRdb stores just in-frame clones and leaves some out. This sample has about 22,000 clones, with 75% to 90% found just once. The sequences come from peripheral blood, collected from a patient treated with proton-based radiotherapy. These receptors all come from a man older than 75 with esophageal cancer.

The rearrangement uses TRBV7-8 and TRBJ1-1; D possibly corresponds to TRBD1 (6 bases). V shed 4 bases and J shed 4 bases, with 13 bases lying between them. The germline V gene encodes CDR1 SGHVS and CDR2 FQNEAQ. The CDR3 length is 14 residues. The CDR3: CASSWDNGGTEAFF. CDR3 sequence (DNA): TGTGCCAGCAGCTGGGACAATGGGGGCACTGAAGCTTTCTTT. The variable domain in full, with the rest retrieved from reference TRBV7-8 and TRBJ1-1, is GAGVSQSPRYKVAKRGQDVALRCDPISGHVSLFWYQQALGQGPEFLTYFQNEAQLDKSGLPSDRFFAERPEGSVSTLKIQRTQQEDSAVYLCASSWDNGGTEAFFGQGTRLTVV.

The gene calls are TRBV5-6 and TRBJ2-1; D might be TRBD1 (7 bases). V was pared by 5 bases and J by 7 bases, with 25 bases between. CDR3 length: 17 residues. Per the germline V gene, CDR1 is SGHDT and CDR2 is YYEEEE. The DNA for the CDR3 is TGTGCCAGCAGACCCACTAAGAGGGGGCGGGGAAGGAATGAGCAGTTCTTC. It codes for CASRPTKRGRGRNEQFF.

The chain has TRBV6-5 and TRBJ1-2; D is uncertain. The germline V gene has CDR1 MNHEY and CDR2 SVGAGI. The CDR3 is made up of 13 amino acids. Trimming stripped 2 bases from V and 2 bases from J, with 6 bases between. CDR3 DNA: TGTGCCAGCAGTTACGGCGAAAACTATGGCTACACCTTC. Its protein is CASSYGENYGYTF.

This clone appeared a few times. The chain links TRBV7-9 to TRBJ1-5, with D hard to call. The V and J ends lost 3 bases and 2 bases respectively, with 8 bases between them. CDR3 length equals 14 residues. Germline assignment: CDR1 SEHNR and CDR2 FQNEAQ (reference sequence). CDR3 bases: TGTGCCAGCAGCTTTGGGCAAGGCAATCAGCCCCAGCATTTT. It encodes CASSFGQGNQPQHF.

Comment on this clone: The junction departs from germline at one end; a sequencing error may be responsible. The chain joins TRBV10-3 to TRBJ1-2; 9 bases match TRBD1. Germline CDR1 ENHRY, CDR2 SYGVKD. The CDR3 totals 14 residues. The CDR3: CAIREFGDRAGYTF. The DNA of the CDR3 is TGTGCCATCAGGGAGTTTGGGGACAGGGCTGGCTACACCTTC.

The chain couples TRBV2 to TRBJ2-2, with 7 bases identical to TRBD1. CDR1 and CDR2 from the germline V gene are SNHLY and FYNNEI. The CDR3 runs 13 residues. The trim removed 4 bases at V and 5 bases at J, leaving 1 base unmatched. The CDR3 sequence: CASSGQGTGELFF. CDR3 DNA: TGTGCCAGCAGTGGACAGGGTACCGGGGAGCTGTTTTTT.

This rearrangement joins TRBV15 to TRBJ2-7; D not resolved. Germline-derived CDR1 and CDR2 are LNHNV and YYDKDF (reference sequence). This CDR3 is built from 13 residues. Trimming left V 4 bases short and J 0 bases short, with 7 bases between. The CDR3 protein is CATSKESSYEQYF. DNA for the CDR3: TGTGCCACCAGCAAAGAGAGCTCCTACGAGCAGTACTTC.

The chain joins TRBV4-1 to TRBJ1-1; D unclear. The CDR3 spans 16 residues. The germline gives CDR1 MGHRA, CDR2 YSYEKL. Deletions cut 0 bases from V and 4 bases from J, with 15 bases between. CDR3: CASSQDSLTGITEAFF. The CDR3 nucleotides are TGCGCCAGCAGCCAAGACTCCCTGACGGGGATCACTGAAGCTTTCTTT.

V is TRBV4-2 and J is TRBJ2-3; 10 nucleotides align to TRBD2. Germline lookup yields CDR1 LGHNA and CDR2 YNFKEQ. J was trimmed by 5 bases and V by 1 base; bases with no gene match: 6. This CDR3 region has 16 residues. CDR3 amino acids: CASSQGLAGALDTQYF. CDR3 coding DNA: TGTGCCAGCAGCCAAGGTCTAGCGGGGGCCCTAGATACGCAGTATTTT.

V usage is TRBV9 and J usage is TRBJ2-3, with D maybe TRBD2 (6 bases). CDR1 SGDLS and CDR2 YYNGEE come from the germline V gene. The CDR3 covers 15 residues. V lost 2 bases and J 2 bases, leaving 12 bases between the germline ends. CDR3 residues: CASSVSGLLTDTQYF. The CDR3 DNA follows: TGTGCCAGCAGCGTTTCCGGACTACTCACAGATACGCAGTATTTT.

The chain couples TRBV4-2 to TRBJ2-4; possibly TRBD1 for D (6 bases). There are 16 residues in the CDR3. Per germline, CDR1 LGHNA and CDR2 YNFKEQ. Trimming left V 3 bases short and J 5 bases short, with 17 bases between. The CDR3 loop is CASSQAPQGSENIQYF. CDR3 DNA sequence: TGTGCCAGCAGCCAGGCCCCACAGGGAAGTGAAAACATTCAGTACTTC.

The rearrangement joins TRBV7-6 to TRBJ1-2; D remains ambiguous. Trimming took off 8 bases at V and 8 bases at J, with 18 bases between the two ends. Germline CDR1 and CDR2: SGHVS and FNYEAQ. The CDR3 loop spans 13 amino acids. The CDR3 coding sequence is TGTGCCAGCTCAGACGTAGGTGTGCGGGGCTACACCTTC. Its translation is CASSDVGVRGYTF.

The chain is built from TRBV5-4 and TRBJ2-3; D is uncertain. The V end was cut by 2 bases, the J end by 6 bases, with 7 bases between. This CDR3 region has 12 residues. Germline assignment: CDR1 SGHNT and CDR2 YYREEE (reference sequence). The CDR3, as DNA: TGTGCCAGCAGCTTCCCCCTGGATACGCAGTATTTT. It codes for CASSFPLDTQYF.

This chain links TRBV4-3 with TRBJ1-1, with D perhaps matching TRBD1 (5 bases). Germline V lookup: CDR1 LGHNA, CDR2 YSLEER. The CDR3 length is 14 residues. Trimming left V 0 bases short and J 2 bases short, with 7 bases between. The CDR3 reads CASSQDTGNTEAFF. The DNA for the CDR3 is TGCGCCAGCAGCCAAGATACAGGCAACACTGAAGCTTTCTTT.

The genes are TRBV19 and TRBJ1-6, with D uncertain. The germline V and J ends were trimmed by 7 bases and 7 bases, with 11 bases remaining between them. Germline lookup yields CDR1 LNHDA and CDR2 SQIVND (reference sequence). CDR3 length: 13 residues. CDR3 in amino acids: CASNLGYNSPLHF. The CDR3 DNA sequence: TGTGCCAGTAACTTGGGGTACAATTCACCCCTCCACTTT. The full variable domain, in which reference TRBV19 and TRBJ1-6 provide the parts outside the CDR3, is DGGITQSPKYLFRKEGQNVTLSCEQNLNHDAMYWYRQDPGQGLRLIYYSQIVNDFQKGDIAEGYSVSREKKESFPLTVTSAQKNPTAFYLCASNLGYNSPLHFGNGTRLTVT.

The genes are TRBV30 and TRBJ1-2; D might be TRBD1 (5 bases). The CDR3 totals 13 residues. The germline gives CDR1 GTSNPN, CDR2 SVGIG (reference sequence). The V end was cut by 6 bases, the J end by 5 bases, with 16 bases between. CDR3 sequence (DNA): TGTGCCTGTCGGGACGCGGGCCGGTATGGCTACACCTTC. It yields the protein CACRDAGRYGYTF.

The genes are TRBV10-3 and TRBJ1-4, with D perhaps matching TRBD1 (6 bases). Between the trimmed V and J ends, which lost 0 bases and 8 bases, there was a span of 19 bases. The length of the CDR3 is 17 residues. Germline V gene data show CDR1 as ENHRY and CDR2 as SYGVKD. As DNA, the CDR3 is TGTGCCATCAGTGAGTCGAGGAGTGGGGGGCCGGACGAAAAACTGTTTTTT. It translates to CAISESRSGGPDEKLFF.